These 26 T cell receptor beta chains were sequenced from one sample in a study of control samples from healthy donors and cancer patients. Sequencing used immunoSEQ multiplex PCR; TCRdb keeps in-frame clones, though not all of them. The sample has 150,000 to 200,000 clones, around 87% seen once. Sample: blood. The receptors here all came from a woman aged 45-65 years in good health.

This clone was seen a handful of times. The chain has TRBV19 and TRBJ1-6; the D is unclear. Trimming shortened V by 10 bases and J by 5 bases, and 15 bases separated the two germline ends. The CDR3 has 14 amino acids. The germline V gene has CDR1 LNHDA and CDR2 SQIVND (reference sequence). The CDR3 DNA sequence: TGTGCCACCAGCCCCGGCACCCATAATTCACCCCTCCACTTT. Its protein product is CATSPGTHNSPLHF.

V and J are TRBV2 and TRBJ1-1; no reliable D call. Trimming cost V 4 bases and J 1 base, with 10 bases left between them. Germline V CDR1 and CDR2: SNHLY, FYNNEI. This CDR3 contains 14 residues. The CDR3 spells CASSVTRENTEAFF. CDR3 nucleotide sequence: TGTGCCAGCAGTGTGACCCGGGAGAACACTGAAGCTTTCTTT.

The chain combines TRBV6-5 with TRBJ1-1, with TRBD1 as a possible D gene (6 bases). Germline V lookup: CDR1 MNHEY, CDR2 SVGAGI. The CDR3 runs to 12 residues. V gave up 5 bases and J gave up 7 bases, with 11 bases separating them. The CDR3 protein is CASSQQGIEAFF. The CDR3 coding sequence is TGTGCCAGCAGTCAACAGGGAATTGAAGCTTTCTTT.

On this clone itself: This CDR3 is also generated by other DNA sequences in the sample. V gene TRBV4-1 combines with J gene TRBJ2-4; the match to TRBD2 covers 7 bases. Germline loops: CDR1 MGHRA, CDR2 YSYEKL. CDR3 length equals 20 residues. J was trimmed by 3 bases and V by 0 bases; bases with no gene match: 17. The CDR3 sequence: CASSQDWTPNLGGVKNIQYF. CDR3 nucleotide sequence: TGCGCCAGCAGCCAAGATTGGACCCCCAATTTGGGGGGGGTCAAAAACATTCAGTACTTC.

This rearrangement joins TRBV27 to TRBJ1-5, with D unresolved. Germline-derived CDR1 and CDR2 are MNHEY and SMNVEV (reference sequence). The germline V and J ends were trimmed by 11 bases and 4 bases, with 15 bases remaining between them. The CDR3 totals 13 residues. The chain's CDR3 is CASTLLQNQPQHF. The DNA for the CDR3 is TGTGCCTCCACCCTCCTCCAGAATCAGCCCCAGCATTTT.

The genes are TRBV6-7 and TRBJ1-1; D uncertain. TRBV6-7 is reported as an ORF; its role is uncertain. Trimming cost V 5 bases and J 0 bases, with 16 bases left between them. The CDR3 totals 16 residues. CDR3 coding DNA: TGTGCCAGCAGTCACGGTAATCTGGACTTGAACACTGAAGCTTTCTTT. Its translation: CASSHGNLDLNTEAFF.

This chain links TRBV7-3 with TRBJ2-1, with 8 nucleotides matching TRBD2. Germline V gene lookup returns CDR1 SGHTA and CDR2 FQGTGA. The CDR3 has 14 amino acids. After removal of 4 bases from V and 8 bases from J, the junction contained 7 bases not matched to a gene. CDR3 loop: CASSSGTRRHEQFF. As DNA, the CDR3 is TGTGCCAGCAGCTCCGGGACTAGGAGGCATGAGCAGTTCTTC.

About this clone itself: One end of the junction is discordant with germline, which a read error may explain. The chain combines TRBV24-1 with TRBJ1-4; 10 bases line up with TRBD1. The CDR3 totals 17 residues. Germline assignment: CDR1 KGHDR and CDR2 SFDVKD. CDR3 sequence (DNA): TGTGCCACCAGTGATCAACCCGTCGGGGACAGGGGAAGAAAAACTGTTTTT. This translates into CATSDQPVGDRGRKTVF.

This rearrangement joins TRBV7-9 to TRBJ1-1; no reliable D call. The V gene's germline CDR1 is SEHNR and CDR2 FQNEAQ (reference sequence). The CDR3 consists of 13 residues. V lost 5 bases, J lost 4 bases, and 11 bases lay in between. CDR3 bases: TGTGCCAGCAGCCCCCAGTCTGGCACTGAAGCTTTCTTT. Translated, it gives CASSPQSGTEAFF.

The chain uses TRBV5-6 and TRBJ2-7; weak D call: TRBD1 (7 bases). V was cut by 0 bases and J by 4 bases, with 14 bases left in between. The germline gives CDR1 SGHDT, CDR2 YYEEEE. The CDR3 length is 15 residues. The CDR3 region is CASSLVAGGLYEQYF. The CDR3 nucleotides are TGTGCCAGCAGCTTGGTGGCAGGGGGGTTGTACGAGCAGTACTTC.

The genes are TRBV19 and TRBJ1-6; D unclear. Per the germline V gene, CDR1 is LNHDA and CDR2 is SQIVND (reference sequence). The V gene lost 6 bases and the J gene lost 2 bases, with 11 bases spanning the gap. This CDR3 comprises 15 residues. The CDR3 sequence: CASRIITAYNSPLHF. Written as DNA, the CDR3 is TGTGCCAGTAGGATAATAACAGCCTATAATTCACCCCTCCACTTT.

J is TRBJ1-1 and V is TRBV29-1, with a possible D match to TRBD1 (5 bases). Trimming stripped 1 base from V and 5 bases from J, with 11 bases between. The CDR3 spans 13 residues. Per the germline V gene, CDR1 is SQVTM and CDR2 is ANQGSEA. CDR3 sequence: CSVEAVKGTEAFF. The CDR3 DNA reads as TGCAGCGTTGAAGCGGTTAAGGGGACTGAAGCTTTCTTT.

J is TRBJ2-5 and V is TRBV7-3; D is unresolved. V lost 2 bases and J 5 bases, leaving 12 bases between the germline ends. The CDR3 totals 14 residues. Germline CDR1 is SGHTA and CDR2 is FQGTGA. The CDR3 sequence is CASSLGNNRETQYF. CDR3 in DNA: TGTGCCAGCAGCTTAGGGAACAATCGGGAGACCCAGTACTTC. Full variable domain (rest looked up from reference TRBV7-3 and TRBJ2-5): GAGVSQTPSNKVTEKGKYVELRCDPISGHTALYWYRQSLGQGPEFLIYFQGTGAADDSGLPNDRFFAVRPEGSVSTLKIQRTERGDSAVYLCASSLGNNRETQYFGPGTRLLVL.

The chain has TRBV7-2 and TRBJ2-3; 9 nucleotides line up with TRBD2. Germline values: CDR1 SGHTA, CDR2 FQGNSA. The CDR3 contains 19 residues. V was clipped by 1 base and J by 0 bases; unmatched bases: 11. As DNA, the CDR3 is TGTGCCAGCAGCTTAGTACTAGCGGGCTTCCCATCTAGCACAGATACGCAGTATTTT. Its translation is CASSLVLAGFPSSTDTQYF.

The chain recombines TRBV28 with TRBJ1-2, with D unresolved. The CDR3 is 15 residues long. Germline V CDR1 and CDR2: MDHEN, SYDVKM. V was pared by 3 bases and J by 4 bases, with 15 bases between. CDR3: CASSFGSSGTYGYTF. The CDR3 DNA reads TGTGCCAGCAGTTTCGGGAGCTCCGGCACCTATGGCTACACCTTC.

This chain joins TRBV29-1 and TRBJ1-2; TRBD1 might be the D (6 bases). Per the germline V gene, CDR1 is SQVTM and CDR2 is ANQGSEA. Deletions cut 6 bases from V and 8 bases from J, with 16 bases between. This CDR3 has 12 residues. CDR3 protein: CSVGGGVGGYTF. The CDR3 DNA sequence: TGCAGCGTCGGAGGGGGGGTAGGAGGCTACACCTTC.

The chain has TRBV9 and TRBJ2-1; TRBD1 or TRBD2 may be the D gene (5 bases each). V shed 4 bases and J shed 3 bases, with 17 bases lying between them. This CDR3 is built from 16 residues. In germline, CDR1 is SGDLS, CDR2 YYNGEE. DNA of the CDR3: TGTGCCAGCAGCCCCCTGGGACCGAGTGGCTACAATGAGCAGTTCTTC. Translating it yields CASSPLGPSGYNEQFF.

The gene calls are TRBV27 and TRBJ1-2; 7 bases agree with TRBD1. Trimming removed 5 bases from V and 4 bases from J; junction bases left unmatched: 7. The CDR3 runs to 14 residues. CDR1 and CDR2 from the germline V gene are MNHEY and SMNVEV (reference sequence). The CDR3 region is CASSGTETGYGYTF. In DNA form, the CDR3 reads TGTGCCAGCAGTGGGACAGAGACTGGCTATGGCTACACCTTC.

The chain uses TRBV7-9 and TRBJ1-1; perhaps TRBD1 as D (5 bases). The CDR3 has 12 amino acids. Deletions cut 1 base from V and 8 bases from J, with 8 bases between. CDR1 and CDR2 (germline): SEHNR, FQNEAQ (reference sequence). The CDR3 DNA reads TGTGCCAGCAGCTTAGGGTGGGGGGAAGCTTTCTTT. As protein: CASSLGWGEAFF.

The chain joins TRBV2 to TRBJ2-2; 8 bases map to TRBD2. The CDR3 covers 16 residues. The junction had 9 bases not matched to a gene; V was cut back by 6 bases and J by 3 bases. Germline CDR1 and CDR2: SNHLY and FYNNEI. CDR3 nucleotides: TGTGCCAGCAGCCCAAGCGGGAGAAGGCACACCGGGGAGCTGTTTTTT. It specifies CASSPSGRRHTGELFF.

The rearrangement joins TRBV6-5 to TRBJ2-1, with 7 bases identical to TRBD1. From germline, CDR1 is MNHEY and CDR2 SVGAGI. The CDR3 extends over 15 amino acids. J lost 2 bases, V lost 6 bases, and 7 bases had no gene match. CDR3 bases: TGTGCCAGCAGCCCCACCCAGGGGGCCTACAATGAGCAGTTCTTC. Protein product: CASSPTQGAYNEQFF.

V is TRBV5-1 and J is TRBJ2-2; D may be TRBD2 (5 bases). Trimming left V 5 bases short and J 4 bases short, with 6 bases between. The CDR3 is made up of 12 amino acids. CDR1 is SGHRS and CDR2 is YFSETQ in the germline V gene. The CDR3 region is CASRRVTGELFF. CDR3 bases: TGCGCCAGCAGGAGGGTCACCGGGGAGCTGTTTTTT.

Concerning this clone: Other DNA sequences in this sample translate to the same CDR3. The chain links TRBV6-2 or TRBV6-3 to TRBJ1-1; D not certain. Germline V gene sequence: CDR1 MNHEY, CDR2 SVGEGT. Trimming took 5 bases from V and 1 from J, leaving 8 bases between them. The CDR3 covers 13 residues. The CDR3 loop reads CASSLLGNTEAFF. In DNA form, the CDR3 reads TGTGCCAGCAGTCTACTAGGGAACACTGAAGCTTTCTTT.

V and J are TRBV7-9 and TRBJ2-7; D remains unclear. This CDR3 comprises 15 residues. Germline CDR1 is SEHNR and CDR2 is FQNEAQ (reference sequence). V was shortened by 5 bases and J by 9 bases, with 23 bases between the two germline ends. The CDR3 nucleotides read TGTGCCAGCAGCGATGTTACAGCGCCGCATCTCTGGCAGTACTTC. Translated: CASSDVTAPHLWQYF.

Here the CDR3 DNA reads TGTGCCAGCAGTTACGCAGAGTTGAACTCCTACGAGCAGTACTTC. Encoded protein: CASSYAELNSYEQYF. The rearrangement joins TRBV6-5 to TRBJ2-7; the D is unclear. The CDR3 length is 15 residues. V dropped 2 bases and J dropped 0 bases, with 11 bases sitting between them. Germline V gene lookup returns CDR1 MNHEY and CDR2 SVGAGI.

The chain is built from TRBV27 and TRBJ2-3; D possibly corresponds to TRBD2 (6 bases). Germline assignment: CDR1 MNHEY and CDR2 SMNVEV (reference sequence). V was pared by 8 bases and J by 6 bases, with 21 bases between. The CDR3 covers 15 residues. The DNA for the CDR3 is TGTGCCAGCCCCCCAAACGGGAGAATTTTGGATACGCAGTATTTT. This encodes CASPPNGRILDTQYF.